The 10 T cell receptor beta chains listed next were all sequenced from one sample in a study of T cell changes during pregnancy in multiple sclerosis. Data came from immunoSEQ multiplex PCR; TCRdb stores just in-frame clones and leaves some out. The repertoire consists of 100,000 or so clones, with 85% to 95% occurring once and the leading ten covering 1% to 1.5%. The sample here was peripheral blood, taken in the second trimester of pregnancy. All receptors come from a female donor with multiple sclerosis, enrolled in a pregnancy study.

CDR3: CASSVGTSGTYNEQFF. The CDR3 nucleotides read TGTGCCAGCAGCGTCGGGACTAGCGGGACTTACAATGAGCAGTTCTTC. This chain uses TRBV9 with TRBJ2-1; TRBD2 aligns across 13 bases. Germline CDR1 reads SGDLS; CDR2 reads YYNGEE. The ends lost 2 bases at V and 4 bases at J; junction bases unmatched: 3. There are 16 residues in the CDR3. The whole variable domain, remainder taken from reference TRBV9 and TRBJ2-1, is DSGVTQTPKHLITATGQRVTLRCSPRSGDLSVYWYQQSLDQGLQFLIQYYNGEERAKGNILERFSAQQFPDLHSELNLSSLELGDSALYFCASSVGTSGTYNEQFFGPGTRLTVL.

This clone was seen more than once but under ten times. The rearrangement uses TRBV6-5 and TRBJ2-1; 7 nucleotides match TRBD2. The CDR3 has 14 residues. In germline, CDR1 is MNHEY, CDR2 SVGAGI. The junction had 5 bases not matched to a gene; V was cut back by 4 bases and J by 5 bases. The CDR3 here is CASSSSSGDNEQFF. CDR3 bases: TGTGCCAGCAGTTCTTCTAGCGGAGACAATGAGCAGTTCTTC.

V and J are TRBV9 and TRBJ2-3; TRBD2 aligns across 8 bases. Losses at the gene ends were 7 bases for V and 5 bases for J; bases not matched to a gene: 9. The CDR3 extends over 14 amino acids. The germline V gene has CDR1 SGDLS and CDR2 YYNGEE. CDR3 sequence: CASGAGGRIDTQYF. CDR3 DNA: TGTGCCAGCGGGGCGGGGGGCAGGATAGATACGCAGTATTTT.

The chain employs TRBV18 and TRBJ1-2, with a tentative D call TRBD1 (5 bases). Germline CDR1 reads KGHSH; CDR2 reads LQKENI. The CDR3 consists of 16 residues. Trimming removed 2 bases from V and 2 bases from J, with 15 bases in between. The CDR3 region is CASSPDTKGKNYGYTF. CDR3 DNA: TGTGCCAGCTCACCAGACACCAAGGGGAAGAACTATGGCTACACCTTC.

The sample holds one count of this clone. The rearrangement links TRBV10-2 to TRBJ2-7; D might be TRBD1 (7 bases). The V end was cut by 6 bases, the J end by 5 bases, with 14 bases between. Germline V gene lookup returns CDR1 WSHSY and CDR2 SAAADI. This CDR3 is built from 13 residues. DNA for the CDR3: TGCGCCAGCAGGTCCACAGGGGAGGACGAGCAGTACTTC. The encoded protein is CASRSTGEDEQYF.

The V call is TRBV7-9, the J call TRBJ1-5; no definite D call. Germline loops: CDR1 SEHNR, CDR2 FQNEAQ (reference sequence). V lost 5 bases to trimming and J lost 9 bases, with 8 bases between them. The CDR3 runs to 11 residues. The CDR3 spells CASSTSGPQHF. CDR3 sequence (DNA): TGTGCCAGCAGCACCAGTGGGCCCCAGCATTTT. The whole variable domain, filled in from reference TRBV7-9 and TRBJ1-5, reads DTGVSQNPRHKITKRGQNVTFRCDPISEHNRLYWYRQTLGQGPEFLTYFQNEAQLEKSRLLSDRFSAERPKGSFSTLEIQRTEQGDSAMYLCASSTSGPQHFGDGTRLSIL.

The chain couples TRBV4-1 to TRBJ2-5; D may be TRBD1 (6 bases). Trimming left V 0 bases short and J 0 bases short, with 14 bases between. The CDR3 is made up of 17 amino acids. Germline CDR1 and CDR2: MGHRA and YSYEKL. The CDR3 reads CASSQDSGTLYQETQYF. For the CDR3, the DNA is TGCGCCAGCAGCCAAGATAGTGGGACACTGTACCAAGAGACCCAGTACTTC.

The chain links TRBV6-1 to TRBJ2-7, with D perhaps TRBD1 (6 bases). CDR3 length: 13 residues. V gave up 2 bases and J gave up 12 bases, with 17 bases separating them. The germline V gene encodes CDR1 MNHNS and CDR2 SASEGT. In nucleotides, the CDR3 is TGTGCCAGCAGTGAAACCCTACAGGGTTCTGCGTACTTC. Protein product: CASSETLQGSAYF.

The chain links TRBV5-4 to TRBJ2-3, with no clear D. The V and J ends lost 1 base and 0 bases respectively, with 6 bases between them. This CDR3 has 14 amino acids. Looked up from germline, CDR1 is SGHNT and CDR2 is YYREEE (reference sequence). The DNA for the CDR3 is TGTGCCAGCAGCTTGAAGCAAAGCACAGATACGCAGTATTTT. This sequence encodes CASSLKQSTDTQYF. The full variable domain, in which reference TRBV5-4 and TRBJ2-3 provide the parts outside the CDR3, is ETGVTQSPTHLIKTRGQQVTLRCSSQSGHNTVSWYQQALGQGPQFIFQYYREEENGRGNFPPRFSGLQFPNYSSELNVNALELDDSALYLCASSLKQSTDTQYFGPGTRLTVL.

This rearrangement joins TRBV20-1 to TRBJ2-7; D remains ambiguous. The ends were cut back, 5 bases at V and 4 bases at J, with 9 bases in the middle. Germline V lookup: CDR1 DFQATT, CDR2 SNEGSKA (reference sequence). This CDR3 has 11 amino acids. The CDR3 DNA follows: TGCAGTGCTGCGCTATTGTACGAGCAGTACTTC. Translation: CSAALLYEQYF.